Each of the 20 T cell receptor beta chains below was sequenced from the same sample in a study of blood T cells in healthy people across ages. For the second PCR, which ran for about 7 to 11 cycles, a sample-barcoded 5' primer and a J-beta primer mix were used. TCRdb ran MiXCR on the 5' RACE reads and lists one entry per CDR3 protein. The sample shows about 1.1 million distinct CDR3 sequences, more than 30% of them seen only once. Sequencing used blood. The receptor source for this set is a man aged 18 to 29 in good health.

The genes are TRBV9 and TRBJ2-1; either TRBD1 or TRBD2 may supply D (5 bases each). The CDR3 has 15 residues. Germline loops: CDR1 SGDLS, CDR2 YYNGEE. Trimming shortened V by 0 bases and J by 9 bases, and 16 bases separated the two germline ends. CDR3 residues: CASSVGGGVATEQFF. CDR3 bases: TGTGCCAGCAGCGTAGGGGGCGGAGTAGCGACTGAGCAGTTCTTC.

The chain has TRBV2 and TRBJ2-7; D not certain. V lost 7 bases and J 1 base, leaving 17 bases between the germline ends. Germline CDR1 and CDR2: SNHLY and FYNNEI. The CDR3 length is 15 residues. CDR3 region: CASTFDIGPSYEQYF. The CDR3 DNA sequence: TGTGCCAGCACCTTCGATATCGGACCTTCCTACGAGCAGTACTTC. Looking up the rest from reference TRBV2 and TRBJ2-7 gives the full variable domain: EPEVTQTPSHQVTQMGQEVILRCVPISNHLYFYWYRQILGQKVEFLVSFYNNEISEKSEIFDDQFSVERPDGSNFTLKIRSTKLEDSAMYFCASTFDIGPSYEQYFGPGTRLTVT.

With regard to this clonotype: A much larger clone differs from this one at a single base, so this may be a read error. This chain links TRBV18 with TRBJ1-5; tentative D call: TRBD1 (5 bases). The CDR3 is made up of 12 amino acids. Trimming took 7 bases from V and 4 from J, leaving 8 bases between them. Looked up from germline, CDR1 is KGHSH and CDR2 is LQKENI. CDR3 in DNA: TGTGCCAGCTGTTCAGGGAATCAGCCCCAGCATTTT. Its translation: CASCSGNQPQHF.

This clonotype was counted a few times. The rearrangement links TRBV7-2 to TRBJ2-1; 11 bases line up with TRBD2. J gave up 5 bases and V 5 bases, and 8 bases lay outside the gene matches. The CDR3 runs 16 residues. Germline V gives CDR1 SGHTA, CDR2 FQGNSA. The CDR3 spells CASSPGGTSGNNEQFF. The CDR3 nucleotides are TGTGCCAGCAGCCCAGGGGGGACTAGCGGTAACAATGAGCAGTTCTTC.

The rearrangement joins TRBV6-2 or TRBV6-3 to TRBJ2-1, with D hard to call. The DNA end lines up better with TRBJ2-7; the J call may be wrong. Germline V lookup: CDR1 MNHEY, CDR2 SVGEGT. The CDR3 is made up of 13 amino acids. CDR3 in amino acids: CASSIGRYNEQYF. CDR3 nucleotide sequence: TGTGCCAGCAGTATCGGACGGTACAATGAGCAGTACTTC.

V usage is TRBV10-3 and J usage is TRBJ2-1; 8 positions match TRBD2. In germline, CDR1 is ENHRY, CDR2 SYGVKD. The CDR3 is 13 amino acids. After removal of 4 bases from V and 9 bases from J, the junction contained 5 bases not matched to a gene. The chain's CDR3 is CAISASGRAEQFF. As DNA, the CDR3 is TGTGCCATCAGTGCCAGCGGGAGAGCTGAGCAGTTCTTC.

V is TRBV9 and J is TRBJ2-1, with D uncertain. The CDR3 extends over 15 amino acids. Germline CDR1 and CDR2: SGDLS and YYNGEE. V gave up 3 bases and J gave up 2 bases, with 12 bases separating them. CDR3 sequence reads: CASSANLVPYNEQFF. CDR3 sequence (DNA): TGTGCCAGCAGCGCTAACCTTGTGCCCTACAATGAGCAGTTCTTC.

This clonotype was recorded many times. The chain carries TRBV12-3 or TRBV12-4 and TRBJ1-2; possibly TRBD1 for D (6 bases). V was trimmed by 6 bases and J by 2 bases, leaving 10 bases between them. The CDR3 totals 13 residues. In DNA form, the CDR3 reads TGTGCCAGCAGCCTCAGGGGAAACTATGGCTACACCTTC. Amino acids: CASSLRGNYGYTF.

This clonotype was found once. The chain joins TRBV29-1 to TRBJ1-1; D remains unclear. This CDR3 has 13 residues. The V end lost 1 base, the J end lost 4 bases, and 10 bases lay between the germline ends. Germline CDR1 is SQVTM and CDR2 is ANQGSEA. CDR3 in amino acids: CSVEVAPSTEAFF. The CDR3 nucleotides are TGCAGCGTTGAAGTTGCCCCGAGCACTGAAGCTTTCTTT.

DNA for the CDR3: TGTGCCAGCAGCTCCGGCAGTCCCGATACGCAGTATTTT. Translation: CASSSGSPDTQYF. This sequence joins TRBV7-9 and TRBJ2-3; D uncertain. V was pared by 4 bases and J by 6 bases, with 11 bases between. CDR1 is SEHNR, CDR2 FQNEAQ, per germline (reference sequence). The CDR3 sequence is 13 residues long.

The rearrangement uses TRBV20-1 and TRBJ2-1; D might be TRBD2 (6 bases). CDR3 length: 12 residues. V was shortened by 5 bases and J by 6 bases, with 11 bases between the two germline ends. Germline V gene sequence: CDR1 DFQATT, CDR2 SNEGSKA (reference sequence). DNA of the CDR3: TGCAGTGCTCACCGGGAGAGCAATGAGCAGTTCTTC. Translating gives CSAHRESNEQFF.

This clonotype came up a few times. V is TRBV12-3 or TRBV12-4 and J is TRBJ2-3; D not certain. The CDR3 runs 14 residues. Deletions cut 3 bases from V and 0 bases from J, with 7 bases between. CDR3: CASSFFSSTDTQYF. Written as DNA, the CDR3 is TGTGCCAGCAGTTTTTTCTCTAGCACAGATACGCAGTATTTT.

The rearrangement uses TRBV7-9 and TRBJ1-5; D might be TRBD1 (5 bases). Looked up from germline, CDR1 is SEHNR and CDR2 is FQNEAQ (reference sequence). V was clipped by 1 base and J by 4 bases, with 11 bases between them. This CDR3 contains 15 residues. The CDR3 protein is CASSLGGAANQPQHF. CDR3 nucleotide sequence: TGTGCCAGCAGCTTAGGAGGGGCCGCTAATCAGCCCCAGCATTTT.

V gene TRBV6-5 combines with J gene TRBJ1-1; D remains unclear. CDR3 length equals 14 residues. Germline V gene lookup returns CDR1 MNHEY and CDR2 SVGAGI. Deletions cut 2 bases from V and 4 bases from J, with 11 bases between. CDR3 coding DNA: TGTGCCAGCAGTTACGAGGCCACCCGCACTGAAGCTTTCTTT. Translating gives CASSYEATRTEAFF.

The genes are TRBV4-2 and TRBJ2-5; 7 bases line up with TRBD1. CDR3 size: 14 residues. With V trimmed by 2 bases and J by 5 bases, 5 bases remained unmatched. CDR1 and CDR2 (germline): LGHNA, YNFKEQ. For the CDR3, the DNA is TGTGCCAGCAGCCAAAAAGGGGGCATCGAGACCCAGTACTTC. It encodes CASSQKGGIETQYF.

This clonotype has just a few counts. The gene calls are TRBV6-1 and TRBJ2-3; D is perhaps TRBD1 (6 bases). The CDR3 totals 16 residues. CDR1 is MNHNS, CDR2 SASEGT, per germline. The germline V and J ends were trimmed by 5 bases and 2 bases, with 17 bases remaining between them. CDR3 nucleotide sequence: TGTGCCAGCAGTTTCAACCGACAGGAGTTCACAGATACGCAGTATTTT. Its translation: CASSFNRQEFTDTQYF.

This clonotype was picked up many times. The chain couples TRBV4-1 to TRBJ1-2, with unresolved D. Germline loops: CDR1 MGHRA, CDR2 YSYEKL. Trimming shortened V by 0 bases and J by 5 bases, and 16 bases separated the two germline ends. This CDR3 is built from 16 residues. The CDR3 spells CASSQEATPKGYGYTF. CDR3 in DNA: TGCGCCAGCAGCCAAGAAGCGACACCAAAGGGATATGGCTACACCTTC.

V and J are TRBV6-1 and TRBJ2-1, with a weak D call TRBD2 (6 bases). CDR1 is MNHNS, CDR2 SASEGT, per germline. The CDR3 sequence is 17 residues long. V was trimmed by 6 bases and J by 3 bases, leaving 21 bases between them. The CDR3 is CASSLIPGTGGYNEQFF. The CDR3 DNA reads TGTGCCAGCAGCTTGATTCCGGGGACTGGCGGCTACAATGAGCAGTTCTTC.

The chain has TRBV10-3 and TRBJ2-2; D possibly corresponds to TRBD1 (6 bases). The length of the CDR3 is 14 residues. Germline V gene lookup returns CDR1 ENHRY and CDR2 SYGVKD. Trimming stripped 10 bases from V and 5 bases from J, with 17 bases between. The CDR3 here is CATIGVGQTGELFF. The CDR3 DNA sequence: TGTGCCACCATAGGAGTCGGACAGACCGGGGAGCTGTTTTTT.

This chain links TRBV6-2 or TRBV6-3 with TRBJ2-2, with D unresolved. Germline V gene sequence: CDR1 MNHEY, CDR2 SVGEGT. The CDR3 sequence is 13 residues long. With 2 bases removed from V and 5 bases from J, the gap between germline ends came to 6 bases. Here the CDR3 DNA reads TGTGCCAGCAGTTACGGAAGGACCGGGGAGCTGTTTTTT. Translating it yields CASSYGRTGELFF.